This T cell receptor (beta chain) is from a study of blood T cell repertoires in COVID-19. Study summary: The origin of the acute and convalescent COVID-19 samples was the United States, Italy and Spain. T cells, B-cell-depleted T cells, or PBMCs supplied cDNA or gDNA.

In the authors' methods: Amplification of reference gene primers provided the estimated nucleated cell counts. Produced via immunoSEQ multiplex PCR; TCRdb's table is partial and in-frame only. That table furnishes V, J and clone size, whereas the DNA furnished D and trimming. The table includes about 150,000 clones, about four fifths detected once. Germline CDR1 is GTSNPN and CDR2 is SVGIG (reference sequence). Trimming cost V 2 bases and J 13 bases, with 11 bases left between them. The CDR3 extends over 11 amino acids. V gene TRBV30 combines with J gene TRBJ1-4; D unclear. Input material: peripheral blood. This TCR was sampled from a woman aged 70 to 79 with COVID-19, enrolled during active disease. CDR3 region: CAWSNSQGLFF. CDR3 sequence (DNA): TGTGCCTGGAGTAACAGCCAAGGACTGTTTTTT.